The entry below gives a single TCR beta chain sequence along with its context. What it binds is unknown. As processed by the authors: After removing out-of-frame reads, 2 million to 2.5 million distinct TCRbeta sequences remained. Libraries were prepared by immunoSEQ multiplex PCR; TCRdb keeps only in-frame clonotypes and omits some of them. V and J calls and clone size come straight from that table; D and trimming were deduced from the DNA. The sample lists 40,000 to 55,000 clones, 60% to 80% occurring once. This sample stems from a study of memory CD4+ T cells and cytomegalovirus serostatus. Whole-study context: Of the healthy Belgian adults, several were CMV seropositive and 20 to 30 seronegative.

General study results and limits: Repertoires predicted CMV serostatus with median bootstrapped AUC of 0.95. CD4+ memory repertoires contained 67 of 164 reported CMV TCRbeta sequences.

Single viable CD3+CD4+CD8-CD45RO+ cells were sorted as the memory CD4+ T cells. Material for sequencing was memory CD4+ T cells from blood. This receptor was taken from an adult in good health and CMV-seronegative.

CDR3 DNA: TGCGCCATCGGATCGACAGGGACTGGAAACACCATATATTTT. Its protein is CAIGSTGTGNTIYF. The J gene is TRBJ1-3, the V gene TRBV10-1; 7 nucleotides agree with TRBD1. The CDR3 has 14 amino acids. CDR1 is WNHNN, CDR2 SYGVQD, per germline (reference sequence). The V segment lost 10 bases and the J segment 2 bases; nucleotides outside the gene matches: 8.